This entry lists 2 T cell receptor beta chains sequenced from one sample in a study of T cell responses to AZD1222 COVID-19 vaccine. Using immunoSEQ multiplex PCR, the repertoire was profiled, and TCRdb retains in-frame clones only, with some absent. The table has roughly 120,000 clones, around nine tenths seen once. This sample comprised peripheral blood, obtained on day 0 of AZD1222 vaccination. These receptors were collected from an adult in good health.

This chain links TRBV3-1 (or the pseudogene TRBV3-2) with TRBJ1-2; 8 bases map to TRBD1. V was clipped by 4 bases and J by 8 bases; unmatched bases: 3. This CDR3 region has 12 residues. Germline V gene lookup returns CDR1 LGHDT and CDR2 YNNKEL (reference sequence). In DNA form, the CDR3 reads TGTGCCAGCAGCCTCCAGGGGGCGGGCTACACCTTC. Translated: CASSLQGAGYTF.

The rearrangement joins TRBV30 to TRBJ1-6; 7 bases line up with TRBD1. CDR1 and CDR2 from the germline V gene are GTSNPN and SVGIG (reference sequence). V lost 4 bases to trimming and J lost 5 bases; unmatched junction nucleotides: 5. This CDR3 has 14 residues. The CDR3 sequence is CAWTRRGNNSPLHF. CDR3 nucleotide sequence: TGTGCCTGGACCCGCAGGGGGAATAATTCACCCCTCCACTTT.